These T cell receptor beta chains were read from a single sample in a study of T cell changes during pregnancy in multiple sclerosis. The table came from immunoSEQ multiplex PCR; TCRdb's copy has only in-frame clones and leaves some out. This repertoire shows approximately 41,000 clones, 94% found once; its top ten account for approximately 0.42%. The starting material was CD4+ T cells from peripheral blood mononuclear cells, obtained in the second trimester of pregnancy. The source of these receptors is a female donor with multiple sclerosis, enrolled in a pregnancy study. Each CDR3 is given with its conserved first and last residue. The D gene is left open where the match is weak. Some rows have no size entry. The others give once, few or many, or a class for an expanded clone.

D | J | length | size | V | DNA | CDR3
TRBD2 | TRBJ2-5 | 17 | . | TRBV14 | TGTGCCAGCAGCCTGGAAACGGGACTAGCGGGGTCAGAGACCCAGTACTTC | CASSLETGLAGSETQYF
TRBD2 | TRBJ2-3 | 16 | . | TRBV15 | TGTGCCACCAGCAGCGGGACTAGCGGGAGGACAGATACGCAGTATTTT | CATSSGTSGRTDTQYF
. | TRBJ2-5 | 10 | once | TRBV29-1 | TGCAGCGTTGTACGGGAGACCCAGTACTTC | CSVVRETQYF
TRBD1 | TRBJ2-7 | 15 | . | TRBV28 | TGTGCCAGCAGAGAGACAGGGAAAGGGACCTACGAGCAGTACTTC | CASRETGKGTYEQYF
TRBD1 | TRBJ1-4 | 14 | . | TRBV28 | TGTGCCAGCAGTTTACAGGGGGTGAATGAAAAACTGTTTTTT | CASSLQGVNEKLFF
. | TRBJ2-3 | 16 | . | TRBV5-1 | TGCGCCAGCAGCCCGTCTGGGCCCGCTAGCACAGATACGCAGTATTTT | CASSPSGPASTDTQYF
TRBD2 | TRBJ2-2 | 16 | . | TRBV7-3 | TGTGCCAGCAGCTCCCCGGGGGGAGCCAACACCGGGGAGCTGTTTTTT | CASSSPGGANTGELFF
TRBD2 | TRBJ2-2 | 17 | . | TRBV11-2 | TGTGCCAGCAGCTTAAAGTCTAGCGGGGGCCGGACCGGGGAGCTGTTTTTT | CASSLKSSGGRTGELFF
TRBD2 | TRBJ2-1 | 14 | . | TRBV30 | TGTGCCTGGAGTGACCTAGCGGGGTACAATGAGCAGTTCTTC | CAWSDLAGYNEQFF
TRBD1 | TRBJ2-5 | 14 | . | TRBV7-3 | TGTGCCAGCAGCGAACAGGGGATCCAAGAGACCCAGTACTTC | CASSEQGIQETQYF
. | TRBJ2-2 | 14 | . | TRBV27 | TGTGCCAGCAACCTGAGCGGTGGCACCGGGGAGCTGTTTTTT | CASNLSGGTGELFF
TRBD2 | TRBJ2-7 | 14 | . | TRBV25-1 | TGTGCCAGCAGTGGGCTTGCTAGCGGGAGTAAACAGTACTTC | CASSGLASGSKQYF
. | TRBJ1-1 | 13 | . | TRBV27 | TGTGCCAGCAGTTTAACAGGGCGTACTGAAGCTTTCTTT | CASSLTGRTEAFF
TRBD1 | TRBJ1-1 | 15 | once | TRBV15 | TGTGCCACCAGCAGAGGTCGGACAGGGGGCACTGAAGCTTTCTTT | CATSRGRTGGTEAFF
TRBD1 | TRBJ2-3 | 17 | . | TRBV11-3 | TGTGCCAGCAGCTCGAACACCGGGACAGCGAACACAGATACGCAGTATTTT | CASSSNTGTANTDTQYF
TRBD1 | TRBJ1-4 | 14 | . | TRBV28 | TGTGCCAGTCACTCCAGGACAGGGGGTGAAAAACTGTTTTTT | CASHSRTGGEKLFF
. | TRBJ2-3 | 16 | . | TRBV2 | TGTGCCAGCAGTGAACAGGGTAGGGGGGGGGCAGATACGCAGTATTTT | CASSEQGRGGADTQYF
TRBD1 | TRBJ1-1 | 15 | once | TRBV5-4 | TGTGCCAGCAGCTCTTGGACAGGAGGGAACACTGAAGCTTTCTTT | CASSSWTGGNTEAFF
. | TRBJ2-5 | 13 | . | TRBV11-1 | TGTGCCAGCAGCTTAAGGGGTGGAGAGACCCAGTACTTC | CASSLRGGETQYF
. | TRBJ1-6 | 15 | . | TRBV9 | TGTGCCAGCAGCGTAGCGGGCAGGGAACGCTCACCCCTCCACTTT | CASSVAGRERSPLHF
. | TRBJ1-1 | 14 | once | TRBV19 | TGTGCCAGTAGTTCCCGGGTTCAGAACACTGAAGCTTTCTTT | CASSSRVQNTEAFF
. | TRBJ2-5 | 15 | . | TRBV7-2 | TGTGCCAGCAGCTCGCGAACTAGGAACCAAGAGACCCAGTACTTC | CASSSRTRNQETQYF
. | TRBJ1-5 | 16 | once | TRBV21-1 | TGTGCCAGGCCCCCAGGGCCGGATGGGGGAGGGGAGCCCCAGCATTTT | CARPPGPDGGGEPQHF
. | TRBJ1-5 | 14 | few | TRBV19 | TGTGCCAGTAGTGAGGGAGGACGGATCCTGCCCCAGCATTTT | CASSEGGRILPQHF
. | TRBJ1-2 | 13 | . | TRBV28 | TGTGCCAGCAGCCAAAACAGGAACTATGGCTACACCTTC | CASSQNRNYGYTF
TRBD1 | TRBJ1-2 | 15 | once | TRBV11-2 | TGTGCCAGCAGCTTAGACGGGGACAGCAACTATGGCTACACCTTC | CASSLDGDSNYGYTF
. | TRBJ2-3 | 16 | . | TRBV9 | TGTGCCAGCAGCCAACATAGCGCAGGAAACACAGATACGCAGTATTTT | CASSQHSAGNTDTQYF
TRBD1 | TRBJ2-7 | 15 | . | TRBV15 | TGTGCCACCAGCAGTCGCCGGGACAGGTACTACGAGCAGTACTTC | CATSSRRDRYYEQYF
. | TRBJ1-6 | 17 | . | TRBV2 | TGTGCCAGCAGTGAAGCCGGACAGCCCTTTGGTAATTCACCCCTCCACTTT | CASSEAGQPFGNSPLHF
TRBD2 | TRBJ2-2 | 15 | . | TRBV19 | TGTGCCAGTAGTCCGGGACTAGCGGGCATCGGGGAGCTGTTTTTT | CASSPGLAGIGELFF
TRBD1 | TRBJ2-7 | 16 | . | TRBV7-9 | TGTGCCAGCAGCTCAGGGATGACAGGGATTAACTACGAGCAGTACTTC | CASSSGMTGINYEQYF
. | TRBJ1-5 | 13 | . | TRBV4-2 | TGTGCCAGCAGCCTGATCCGGGATCAGCCCCAGCATTTT | CASSLIRDQPQHF
. | TRBJ2-7 | 15 | once | TRBV7-8 | TGTGCCAGCAGCGCCCCCCAGGGTAAGGAATACGAGCAGTACTTC | CASSAPQGKEYEQYF